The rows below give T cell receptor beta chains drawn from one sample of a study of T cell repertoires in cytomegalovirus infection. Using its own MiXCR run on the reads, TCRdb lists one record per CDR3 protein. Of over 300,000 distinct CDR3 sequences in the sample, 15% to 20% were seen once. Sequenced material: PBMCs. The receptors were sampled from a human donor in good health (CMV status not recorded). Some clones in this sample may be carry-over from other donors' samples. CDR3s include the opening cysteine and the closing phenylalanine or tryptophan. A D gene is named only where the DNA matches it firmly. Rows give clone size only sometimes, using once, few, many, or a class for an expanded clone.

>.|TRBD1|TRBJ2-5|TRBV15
CATSRGSVGQGLRETQYF
TGTGCCACCAGCAGAGGATCTGTCGGACAGGGCCTACGAGAGACCCAGTACTTC
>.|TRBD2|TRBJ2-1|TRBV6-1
CATPGGSSYNEQFF
TGTGCCACCCCGGGGGGGAGCTCCTACAATGAGCAGTTCTTC
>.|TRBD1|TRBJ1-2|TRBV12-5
CASGSGTGPNSYGYTF
TGTGCTAGTGGTTCGGGGACAGGGCCTAACTCCTATGGCTACACCTTC
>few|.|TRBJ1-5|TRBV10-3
CAISEFQDQPQHF
TGTGCCATCAGTGAGTTCCAAGATCAGCCCCAGCATTTT
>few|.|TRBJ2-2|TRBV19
CASSSLTGRSNTGELFF
TGTGCCAGTAGTAGCCTCACAGGAAGGTCGAACACCGGGGAGCTGTTTTTT
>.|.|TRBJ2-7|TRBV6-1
CATSPGPWGEQYF
TGTGCCACCTCCCCAGGACCCTGGGGGGAGCAGTACTTC
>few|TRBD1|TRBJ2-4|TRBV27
CASRSNRDRVQNIQYF
TGTGCCAGCAGGAGTAACCGGGACAGGGTTCAAAACATTCAGTACTTC
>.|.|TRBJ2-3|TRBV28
CASSPHISGTDTQYF
TGTGCCAGCAGTCCCCACATCTCGGGCACAGATACGCAGTATTTT
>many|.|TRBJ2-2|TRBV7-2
CASSLGRLAFDTGELFF
TGTGCCAGCAGCTTAGGTCGGCTAGCCTTCGACACCGGGGAGCTGTTTTTT
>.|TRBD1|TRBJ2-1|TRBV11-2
CASSVDRVNEQFF
TGTGCCAGCAGCGTAGACAGGGTAAATGAGCAGTTCTTC
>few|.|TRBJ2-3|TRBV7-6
CASSFWGERTDTQYF
TGTGCCAGCAGCTTCTGGGGGGAACGCACAGATACGCAGTATTTT
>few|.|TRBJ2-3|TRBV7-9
CASSLGVIPTSTDTQYF
TGTGCCAGCAGCTTAGGGGTCATTCCAACTAGCACAGATACGCAGTATTTT
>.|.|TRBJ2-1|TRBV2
CASSVMGGLIF
TGTGCCAGCAGTGTAATGGGGGGGCTGATCTTC
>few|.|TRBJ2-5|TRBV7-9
CASSSYRDEETQYF
TGTGCCAGCAGCTCATACAGGGATGAGGAGACCCAGTACTTC
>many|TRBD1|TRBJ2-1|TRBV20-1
CSARGTGGNEQFF
TGCAGTGCTAGGGGGACAGGGGGCAATGAGCAGTTCTTC
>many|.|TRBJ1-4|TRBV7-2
CASSGGGDEKLFF
TGTGCCAGCAGCGGGGGGGGCGATGAAAAACTGTTTTTT
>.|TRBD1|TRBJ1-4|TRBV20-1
CSARLRGLEEKLFF
TGCAGTGCTAGATTAAGGGGGCTGGAAGAAAAACTGTTTTTT
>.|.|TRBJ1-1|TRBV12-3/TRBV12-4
CASSRVEAFF
TGTGCCAGCAGCCGGGTTGAAGCTTTCTTT
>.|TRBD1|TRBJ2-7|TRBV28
CASSFPAGTDGNEQYF
TGTGCCAGCAGTTTCCCTGCCGGGACAGATGGCAACGAGCAGTACTTC
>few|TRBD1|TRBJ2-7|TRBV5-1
CASSPRTGEVRVEQYF
TGCGCCAGCAGCCCAAGGACAGGGGAAGTACGAGTGGAGCAGTACTTC
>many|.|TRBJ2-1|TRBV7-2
CASSLIGRGQFF
TGTGCCAGCAGCTTAATCGGGCGCGGGCAGTTCTTC
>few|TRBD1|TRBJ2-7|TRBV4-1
CASSFRDRFYEQYF
TGCGCCAGCAGCTTCCGGGACAGGTTCTACGAGCAGTACTTC
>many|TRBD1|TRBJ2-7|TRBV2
CASSGDRGYEQYF
TGTGCCAGCAGTGGGGACAGGGGCTACGAGCAGTACTTC
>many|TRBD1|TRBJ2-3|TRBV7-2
CASSPRDRGGDTQYF
TGTGCCAGCAGCCCACGGGACAGGGGAGGAGATACGCAGTATTTT
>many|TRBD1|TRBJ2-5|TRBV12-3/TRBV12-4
CASSRVGSGGLETQYF
TGTGCCAGCAGTCGCGTAGGGTCAGGGGGCTTAGAGACCCAGTACTTC
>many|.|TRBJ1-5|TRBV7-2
CASSLAAGVTGQPQHF
TGTGCCAGCAGCTTAGCGGCGGGGGTGACAGGTCAGCCCCAGCATTTT
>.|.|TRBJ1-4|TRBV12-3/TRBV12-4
CASRSFQSVLFF
TGTGCCAGCAGGAGCTTTCAGTCCGTACTGTTTTTT
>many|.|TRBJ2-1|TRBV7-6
CASSLGGWPGAAYNEQFF
TGTGCCAGCAGCTTAGGAGGGTGGCCGGGGGCAGCCTACAATGAGCAGTTCTTC
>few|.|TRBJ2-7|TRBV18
CASSQGRNIYEQYF
TGTGCCAGCTCACAGGGACGGAACATCTACGAGCAGTACTTC
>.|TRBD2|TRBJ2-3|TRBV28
CASSLYIPSGGPDTQYF
TGTGCCAGCAGTTTATATATCCCTAGCGGGGGCCCAGATACGCAGTATTTT
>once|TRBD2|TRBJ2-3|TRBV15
CATSRDLVTGLAGGPRPTDTQYF
TGTGCCACCAGCAGAGATCTGGTTACCGGACTAGCGGGGGGGCCCCGCCCCACAGATACGCAGTATTTT
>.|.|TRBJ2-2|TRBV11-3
CASSSIHTGELFF
TGTGCCAGCAGCTCAATCCATACCGGGGAGCTGTTTTTT
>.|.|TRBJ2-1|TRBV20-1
CSARGATDYLNEQFF
TGCAGTGCTAGAGGCGCCACGGACTACCTCAATGAGCAGTTCTTC
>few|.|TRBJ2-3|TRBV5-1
CASSLGQRTDTQYF
TGCGCCAGCAGCTTGGGACAGAGAACAGATACGCAGTATTTT